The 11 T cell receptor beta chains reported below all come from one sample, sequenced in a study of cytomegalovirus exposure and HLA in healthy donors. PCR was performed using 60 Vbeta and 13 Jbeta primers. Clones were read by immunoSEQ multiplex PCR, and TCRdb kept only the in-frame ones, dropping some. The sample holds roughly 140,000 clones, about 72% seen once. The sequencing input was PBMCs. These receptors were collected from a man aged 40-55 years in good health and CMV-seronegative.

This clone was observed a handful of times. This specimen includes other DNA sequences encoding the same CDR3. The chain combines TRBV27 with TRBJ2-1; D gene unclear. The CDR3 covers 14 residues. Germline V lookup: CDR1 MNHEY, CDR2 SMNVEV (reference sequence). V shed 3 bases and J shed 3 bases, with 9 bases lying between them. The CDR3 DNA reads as TGTGCCAGCAGTTTTGGAGCTGGCTACAATGAGCAGTTCTTC. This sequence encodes CASSFGAGYNEQFF.

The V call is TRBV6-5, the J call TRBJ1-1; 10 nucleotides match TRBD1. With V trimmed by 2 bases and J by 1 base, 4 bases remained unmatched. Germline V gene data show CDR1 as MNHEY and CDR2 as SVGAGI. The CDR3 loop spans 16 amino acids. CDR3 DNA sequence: TGTGCCAGCAGTTACAATCGGGACAGGGGGAACACTGAAGCTTTCTTT. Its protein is CASSYNRDRGNTEAFF.

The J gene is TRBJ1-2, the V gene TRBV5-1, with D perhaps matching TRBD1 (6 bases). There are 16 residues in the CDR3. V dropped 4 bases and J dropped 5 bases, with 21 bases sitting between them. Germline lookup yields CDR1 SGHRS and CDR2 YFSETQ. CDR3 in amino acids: CASSPSSGTQIYGYTF. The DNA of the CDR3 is TGCGCCAGCAGCCCATCCTCCGGGACACAGATTTATGGCTACACCTTC.

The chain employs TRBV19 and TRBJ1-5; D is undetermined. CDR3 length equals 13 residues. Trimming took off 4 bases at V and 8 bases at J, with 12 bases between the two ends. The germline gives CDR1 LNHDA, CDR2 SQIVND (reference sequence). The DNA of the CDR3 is TGTGCCAGTAGTAGGGCAGAAGGTGAGCCCCAGCATTTT. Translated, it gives CASSRAEGEPQHF.

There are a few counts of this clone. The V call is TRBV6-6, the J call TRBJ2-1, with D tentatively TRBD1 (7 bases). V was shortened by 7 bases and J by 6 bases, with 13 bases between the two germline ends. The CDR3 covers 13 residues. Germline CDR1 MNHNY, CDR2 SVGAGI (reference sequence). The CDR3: CASNPQGGNEQFF. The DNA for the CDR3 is TGTGCCAGCAATCCCCAGGGGGGCAATGAGCAGTTCTTC.

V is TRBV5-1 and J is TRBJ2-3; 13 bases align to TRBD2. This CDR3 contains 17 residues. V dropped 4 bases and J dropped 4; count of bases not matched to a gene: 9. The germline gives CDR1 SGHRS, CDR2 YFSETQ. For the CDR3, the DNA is TGCGCCAGCAGCCCGGGAAGACTAGCGGGGGGAGCAGATACGCAGTATTTT. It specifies CASSPGRLAGGADTQYF.

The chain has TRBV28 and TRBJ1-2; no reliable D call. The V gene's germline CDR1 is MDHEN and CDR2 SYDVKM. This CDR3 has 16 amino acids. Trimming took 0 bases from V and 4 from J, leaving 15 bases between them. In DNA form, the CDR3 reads TGTGCCAGCAGTTTATGGATCGGGGAAGACGGCTATGGCTACACCTTC. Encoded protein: CASSLWIGEDGYGYTF.

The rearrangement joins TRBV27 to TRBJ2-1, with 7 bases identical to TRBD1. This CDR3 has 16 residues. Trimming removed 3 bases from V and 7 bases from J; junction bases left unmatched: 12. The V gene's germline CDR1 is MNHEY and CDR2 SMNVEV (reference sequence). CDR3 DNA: TGTGCCAGCAGTTTGGGTGACAGGGCGATCTTTAATGAGCAGTTCTTC. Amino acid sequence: CASSLGDRAIFNEQFF.

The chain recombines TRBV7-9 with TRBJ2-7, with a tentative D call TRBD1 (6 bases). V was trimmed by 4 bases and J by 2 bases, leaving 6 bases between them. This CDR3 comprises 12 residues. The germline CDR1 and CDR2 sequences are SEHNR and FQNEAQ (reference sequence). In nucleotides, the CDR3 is TGTGCCAGCAGCTCAGGGGCCTACGAGCAGTACTTC. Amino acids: CASSSGAYEQYF.

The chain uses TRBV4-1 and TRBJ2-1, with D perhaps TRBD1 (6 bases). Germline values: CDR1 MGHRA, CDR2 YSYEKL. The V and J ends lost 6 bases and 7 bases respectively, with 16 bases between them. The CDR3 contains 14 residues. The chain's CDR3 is CASSNPVQGNEQFF. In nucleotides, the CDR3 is TGCGCCAGCAGTAATCCGGTCCAGGGGAATGAGCAGTTCTTC.

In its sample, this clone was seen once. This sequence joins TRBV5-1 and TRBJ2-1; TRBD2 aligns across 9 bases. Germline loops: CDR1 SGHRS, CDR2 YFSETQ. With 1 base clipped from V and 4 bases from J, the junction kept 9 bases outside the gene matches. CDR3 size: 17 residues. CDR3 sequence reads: CASSLFFASGRYNEQFF. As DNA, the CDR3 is TGCGCCAGCAGCTTGTTTTTTGCGAGCGGGAGGTACAATGAGCAGTTCTTC. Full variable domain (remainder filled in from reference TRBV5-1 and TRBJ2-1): KAGVTQTPRYLIKTRGQQVTLSCSPISGHRSVSWYQQTPGQGLQFLFEYFSETQRNKGNFPGRFSGRQFSNSRSEMNVSTLELGDSALYLCASSLFFASGRYNEQFFGPGTRLTVL.